A selection of T cell receptor beta chains follows, all from one sample in a study of PD-1 blockade in mismatch repair-deficient tumors. The data were produced by immunoSEQ multiplex PCR, yet TCRdb's version contains in-frame clones alone and is incomplete. The sample has about 38,000 clones, more than 75% seen once; the top ten hold around 4.2%. This specimen consisted of peripheral blood, obtained about 81 weeks after starting pembrolizumab. The receptors were sampled from an adult with mismatch repair-deficient cancer. Each CDR3 is given with its conserved first and last residue. Each record gives: V gene, clone size, J gene, D gene, CDR3 DNA, CDR3 protein. The D gene is left open where the match is weak. Clone size is not always given. Where it is, it says once, few, many or a class for expanded clones.

v_call: TRBV2
clone_size: few
j_call: TRBJ1-5
d_call: TRBD1
cdr3_nt: TGTGCCAGCAGTGAAGAACCGGACAGGGCTGCTCAGCCCCAGCATTTT
cdr3_aa: CASSEEPDRAAQPQHF

v_call: TRBV2
clone_size: -
j_call: TRBJ2-2
d_call: TRBD2
cdr3_nt: TGTGCCAGCAGTGAGCGGACTAGCGGGAGTGCCGGGGAGCTGTTTTTT
cdr3_aa: CASSERTSGSAGELFF

v_call: TRBV7-6
clone_size: -
j_call: TRBJ1-5
d_call: TRBD1
cdr3_nt: TGTGCCAGCAGCTTAGCGACAGGGCAACAAAAGCCCCAGCATTTT
cdr3_aa: CASSLATGQQKPQHF

v_call: TRBV2
clone_size: -
j_call: TRBJ2-6
d_call: -
cdr3_nt: TGTGCCAGCATCTTCCCTTCTGGGGCCAACGTCCTGACTTTC
cdr3_aa: CASIFPSGANVLTF

v_call: TRBV7-9
clone_size: -
j_call: TRBJ1-2
d_call: TRBD1
cdr3_nt: TGTGCCAGCAGCCGATCCGGGACAGGTGAAGGCTACACCTTC
cdr3_aa: CASSRSGTGEGYTF

v_call: TRBV4-2
clone_size: -
j_call: TRBJ2-7
d_call: TRBD2
cdr3_nt: TGTGCCAGCAGCGCCGCACTAGCGGGATGGTTGGGCTACGAGCAGTACTTC
cdr3_aa: CASSAALAGWLGYEQYF

v_call: TRBV2
clone_size: -
j_call: TRBJ2-7
d_call: TRBD1
cdr3_nt: TGTGCCAGCAGGGGCACCGGGACAGGGCCTTCCTACGAGCAGTACTTC
cdr3_aa: CASRGTGTGPSYEQYF

v_call: TRBV29-1
clone_size: -
j_call: TRBJ1-5
d_call: -
cdr3_nt: TGCAGCGTTGAAGGTTCAGGGATCGATCAGCCCCAGCATTTT
cdr3_aa: CSVEGSGIDQPQHF

v_call: TRBV4-1
clone_size: -
j_call: TRBJ1-5
d_call: -
cdr3_nt: TGCGCCAGCAGCCAAGTGTGGGATTTGGGCAATCAGCCCCAGCATTTT
cdr3_aa: CASSQVWDLGNQPQHF

v_call: TRBV5-1
clone_size: -
j_call: TRBJ2-4
d_call: -
cdr3_nt: TGCGCCAGCAGCAGGGGAGTAAGGGGAGAGACCAAAAACATTCAGTACTTC
cdr3_aa: CASSRGVRGETKNIQYF

v_call: TRBV19
clone_size: -
j_call: TRBJ2-1
d_call: -
cdr3_nt: TGTGCCAGTACCCGCAACCGGGACACCTACAATGAGCAGTTCTTC
cdr3_aa: CASTRNRDTYNEQFF

v_call: TRBV19
clone_size: -
j_call: TRBJ1-3
d_call: -
cdr3_nt: TGTGCCAGTAGTATGGGGGGTACCGACACCATATATTTT
cdr3_aa: CASSMGGTDTIYF

v_call: TRBV7-9
clone_size: -
j_call: TRBJ2-1
d_call: TRBD1
cdr3_nt: TGTGCCAGCAGCCCGACAGGGAGCCCCTACAATGAGCAGTTCTTC
cdr3_aa: CASSPTGSPYNEQFF

v_call: TRBV28
clone_size: -
j_call: TRBJ2-7
d_call: -
cdr3_nt: TGTGCCACCGACACTAGCTCCTACGAGCAGTACTTC
cdr3_aa: CATDTSSYEQYF

v_call: TRBV5-4
clone_size: once
j_call: TRBJ2-3
d_call: -
cdr3_nt: TGTGCCAGCAGCTCACCCGGGGCTAGCGTCACAGATACGCAGTATTTT
cdr3_aa: CASSSPGASVTDTQYF

v_call: TRBV5-6
clone_size: -
j_call: TRBJ2-3
d_call: -
cdr3_nt: TGTGCCAGCAGCCCAACCCGCACAGATACGCAGTATTTT
cdr3_aa: CASSPTRTDTQYF

v_call: TRBV5-1
clone_size: once
j_call: TRBJ1-1
d_call: -
cdr3_nt: TGCGCCAGCAGCTTGGCGGAGGTAGCTGAAGCTTTCTTT
cdr3_aa: CASSLAEVAEAFF

v_call: TRBV27
clone_size: once
j_call: TRBJ1-5
d_call: -
cdr3_nt: TGTGCCAGCAGTTTAAAGGCATCCCATCAGCCCCAGCATTTT
cdr3_aa: CASSLKASHQPQHF

v_call: TRBV7-3
clone_size: -
j_call: TRBJ2-1
d_call: TRBD2
cdr3_nt: TGTGCCAGCAGCCTTAAGCGGGAGGATGAGCAGTTCTTC
cdr3_aa: CASSLKREDEQFF

v_call: TRBV29-1
clone_size: medium-sized
j_call: TRBJ2-1
d_call: -
cdr3_nt: TGCAGCGCTGAACGGGGACGGGAATGGAGTGAGCAGTTCTTC
cdr3_aa: CSAERGREWSEQFF

v_call: TRBV18
clone_size: -
j_call: TRBJ1-1
d_call: TRBD1
cdr3_nt: TGTGCCAGCTCAAACCCGGGACAGGACATAATGAACACTGAAGCTTTCTTT
cdr3_aa: CASSNPGQDIMNTEAFF

v_call: TRBV19
clone_size: -
j_call: TRBJ2-1
d_call: TRBD2
cdr3_nt: TGTGCCAGCAGACTAGCGGGAAGGGAGGGCAATGAGCAGTTCTTC
cdr3_aa: CASRLAGREGNEQFF

v_call: TRBV7-2
clone_size: -
j_call: TRBJ2-2
d_call: -
cdr3_nt: TGTGCCAGCAGCTCAGGGAACACCGGGGAGCTGTTTTTT
cdr3_aa: CASSSGNTGELFF

v_call: TRBV19
clone_size: few
j_call: TRBJ1-2
d_call: -
cdr3_nt: TGTGCCAGTAGTACCCCGGGACGCCAGTATGGCTACACCTTC
cdr3_aa: CASSTPGRQYGYTF

v_call: TRBV15
clone_size: -
j_call: TRBJ2-5
d_call: -
cdr3_nt: TGTGCCACCAGCAGAGATCTTGGGGGCAAAGAGACCCAGTACTTC
cdr3_aa: CATSRDLGGKETQYF

v_call: TRBV5-1
clone_size: once
j_call: TRBJ2-1
d_call: -
cdr3_nt: TGCGCCAGCAGCAGGCGGGGCCCGCACTACAATGAGCAGTTCTTC
cdr3_aa: CASSRRGPHYNEQFF

v_call: TRBV9
clone_size: once
j_call: TRBJ1-5
d_call: TRBD1
cdr3_nt: TGTGCCAGCAGCCCAGGGGGTTTGTCTCATCAGCCCCAGCATTTT
cdr3_aa: CASSPGGLSHQPQHF

v_call: TRBV5-4
clone_size: -
j_call: TRBJ2-7
d_call: -
cdr3_nt: TGTGCCAGCAGCGTCGACAGGTGGGGCTACGAGCAGTACTTC
cdr3_aa: CASSVDRWGYEQYF

v_call: TRBV6-1
clone_size: -
j_call: TRBJ2-7
d_call: -
cdr3_nt: TGTGCCAGCAGTGAAAGGGCAGCCTTCGGTTACGAGCAGTACTTC
cdr3_aa: CASSERAAFGYEQYF

v_call: TRBV18
clone_size: -
j_call: TRBJ1-1
d_call: -
cdr3_nt: TGTGCCAGCTCACCGGTGATTGGGGGACTTTTGAGCATGAACACTGAAGCTTTCTTT
cdr3_aa: CASSPVIGGLLSMNTEAFF

v_call: TRBV30
clone_size: -
j_call: TRBJ1-2
d_call: -
cdr3_nt: TGTGCCTGGAGGGGGGCTGGCTATGGCTACACCTTC
cdr3_aa: CAWRGAGYGYTF

v_call: TRBV19
clone_size: -
j_call: TRBJ1-5
d_call: TRBD1
cdr3_nt: TGTGCCAGTAGTATCGGGACAGGGACATTGGGCAATCAGCCCCAGCATTTT
cdr3_aa: CASSIGTGTLGNQPQHF

v_call: TRBV9
clone_size: -
j_call: TRBJ2-7
d_call: TRBD1
cdr3_nt: TGTGCCAGCAGCGGCCGGGACAGGGTTATCTACGAGCAGTACTTC
cdr3_aa: CASSGRDRVIYEQYF

v_call: TRBV4-1
clone_size: -
j_call: TRBJ2-2
d_call: -
cdr3_nt: TGCGCCAGCAGCCAACTAATAGGGGGTCGCGGGGAGCTGTTTTTT
cdr3_aa: CASSQLIGGRGELFF

v_call: TRBV29-1
clone_size: -
j_call: TRBJ2-5
d_call: -
cdr3_nt: TGCAGCGTTGGTGGGGCTCCCGAGGAGACCCAGTACTTC
cdr3_aa: CSVGGAPEETQYF

v_call: TRBV19
clone_size: -
j_call: TRBJ1-2
d_call: -
cdr3_nt: TGTGCCAGTAGTACCGGGACCGTCCGTGGCTACACCTTC
cdr3_aa: CASSTGTVRGYTF

v_call: TRBV2
clone_size: few
j_call: TRBJ2-2
d_call: TRBD2
cdr3_nt: TGTGCCAGCAGAAAAGCGGGAGGTTACACCGGGGAGCTGTTTTTT
cdr3_aa: CASRKAGGYTGELFF

v_call: TRBV7-6
clone_size: -
j_call: TRBJ2-5
d_call: TRBD2
cdr3_nt: TGTGCCAGCAGCTTAGAACTAGCGGGAGGTGAGACCCAGTACTTC
cdr3_aa: CASSLELAGGETQYF

v_call: TRBV7-9
clone_size: -
j_call: TRBJ2-1
d_call: -
cdr3_nt: TGTGCCAGCAGCTTAAACGGACAAGCGACTGAGCAGTTCTTC
cdr3_aa: CASSLNGQATEQFF

v_call: TRBV30
clone_size: -
j_call: TRBJ2-7
d_call: TRBD1
cdr3_nt: TGTGCCGGAGGACAGGGGGATTTTTACGAGCAGTACTTC
cdr3_aa: CAGGQGDFYEQYF

v_call: TRBV7-6
clone_size: -
j_call: TRBJ1-2
d_call: -
cdr3_nt: TGTGCCAGCAGCTTATCAGGGCAGGGGTATGGCTACACCTTC
cdr3_aa: CASSLSGQGYGYTF